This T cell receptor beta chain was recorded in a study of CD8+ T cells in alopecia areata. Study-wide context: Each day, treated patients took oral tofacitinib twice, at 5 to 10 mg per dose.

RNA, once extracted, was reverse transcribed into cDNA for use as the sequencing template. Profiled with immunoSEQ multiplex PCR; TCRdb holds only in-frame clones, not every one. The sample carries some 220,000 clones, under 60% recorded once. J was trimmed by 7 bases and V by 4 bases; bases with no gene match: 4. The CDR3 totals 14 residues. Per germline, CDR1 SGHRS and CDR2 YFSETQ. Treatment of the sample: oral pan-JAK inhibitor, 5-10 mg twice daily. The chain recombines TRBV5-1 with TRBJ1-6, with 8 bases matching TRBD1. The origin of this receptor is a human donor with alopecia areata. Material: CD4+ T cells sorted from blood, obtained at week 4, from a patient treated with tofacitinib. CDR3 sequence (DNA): TGCGCCAGCAGCGAGGGACAGGCCAATTCACCCCTCCACTTT. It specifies CASSEGQANSPLHF.